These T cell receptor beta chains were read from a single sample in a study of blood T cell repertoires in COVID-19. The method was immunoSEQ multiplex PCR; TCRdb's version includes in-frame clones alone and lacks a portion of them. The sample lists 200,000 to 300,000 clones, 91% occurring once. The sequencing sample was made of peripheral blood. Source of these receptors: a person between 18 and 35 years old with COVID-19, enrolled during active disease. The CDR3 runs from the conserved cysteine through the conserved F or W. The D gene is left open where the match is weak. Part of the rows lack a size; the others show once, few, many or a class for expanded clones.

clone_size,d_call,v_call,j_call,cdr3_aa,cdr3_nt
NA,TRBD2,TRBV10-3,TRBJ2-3,CAISGGREGTDTQYF,TGTGCCATCAGTGGAGGGCGGGAGGGGACAGATACGCAGTATTTT
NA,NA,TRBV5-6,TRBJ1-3,CASSKTASGNTIYF,TGTGCCAGCAGCAAGACAGCCTCTGGAAACACCATATATTTT
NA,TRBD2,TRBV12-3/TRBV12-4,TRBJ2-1,CASSQYRGDEQFF,TGTGCCAGCAGTCAGTACCGGGGGGATGAGCAGTTCTTC
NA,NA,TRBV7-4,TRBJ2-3,CASSLDCHRSTDTQYF,TGTGCCAGCAGCTTAGACTGCCATCGATCCACAGATACGCAGTATTTT
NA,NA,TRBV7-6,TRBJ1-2,CASSYSGYGYTF,TGTGCCAGCAGCTATTCAGGCTATGGCTACACCTTC
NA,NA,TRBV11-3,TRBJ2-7,CASSLVRAHQDCEQYF,TGTGCCAGCAGCTTAGTGAGAGCACACCAGGATTGCGAGCAGTACTTC
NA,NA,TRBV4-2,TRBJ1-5,CASSQDPGKGNQPQHF,TGTGCCAGCAGCCAAGATCCAGGGAAGGGCAATCAGCCCCAGCATTTT
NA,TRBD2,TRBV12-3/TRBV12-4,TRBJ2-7,CASRREGLYEQYF,TGTGCCAGCCGGCGGGAGGGGCTCTACGAGCAGTACTTC
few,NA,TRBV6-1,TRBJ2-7,CASSEARAYEQYF,TGTGCCAGCAGTGAAGCGCGGGCCTACGAGCAGTACTTC
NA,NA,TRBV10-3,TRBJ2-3,CAIGGQSTTDTQYF,TGTGCCATCGGAGGACAGAGCACAACAGATACGCAGTATTTT
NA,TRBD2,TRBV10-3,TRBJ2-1,CAIAGLAGGNEQFF,TGTGCCATCGCGGGACTAGCGGGAGGCAATGAGCAGTTCTTC
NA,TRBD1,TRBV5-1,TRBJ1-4,CASSLEGQGDEKLFF,TGCGCCAGCAGCTTGGAGGGACAGGGTGACGAAAAACTGTTTTTT
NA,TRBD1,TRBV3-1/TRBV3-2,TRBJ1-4,CASSQGQGATNEKLFF,TGTGCCAGCAGCCAAGGACAGGGGGCAACTAATGAAAAACTGTTTTTT
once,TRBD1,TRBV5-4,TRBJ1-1,CASSSRLAGGTEAFF,TGTGCCAGCAGCTCCCGTCTCGCAGGGGGCACTGAAGCTTTCTTT
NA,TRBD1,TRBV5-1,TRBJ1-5,CASAPGTGGSNQPQHF,TGCGCCAGCGCACCCGGGACAGGGGGCAGCAATCAGCCCCAGCATTTT
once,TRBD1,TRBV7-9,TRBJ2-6,CASSLGQGSSGANVLTF,TGTGCCAGCAGCTTAGGACAGGGTAGCTCTGGGGCCAACGTCCTGACTTTC
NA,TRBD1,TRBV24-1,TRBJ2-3,CATRQGAADTQYF,TGTGCCACCAGACAGGGGGCCGCAGATACGCAGTATTTT
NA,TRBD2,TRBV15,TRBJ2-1,CATSSPREGFNEQFF,TGTGCCACCAGCAGCCCGCGGGAGGGCTTTAATGAGCAGTTCTTC
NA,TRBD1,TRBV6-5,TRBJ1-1,CASSYSPGGTEAFF,TGTGCCAGCAGTTACTCCCCAGGGGGTACTGAAGCTTTCTTT
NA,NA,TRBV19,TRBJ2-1,CASSFSLLGGSYNEQFF,TGTGCCAGTAGCTTTTCGTTACTAGGTGGCTCCTACAATGAGCAGTTCTTC
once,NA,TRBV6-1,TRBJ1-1,CASSEVRGMNTEAFF,TGTGCCAGCAGTGAAGTAAGAGGGATGAACACTGAAGCTTTCTTT
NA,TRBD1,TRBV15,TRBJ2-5,CATSREQDRGLRETQYF,TGTGCCACCAGCAGAGAACAGGACAGGGGGCTTCGAGAGACCCAGTACTTC
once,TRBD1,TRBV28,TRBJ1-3,CASSLEDRGVDTIYF,TGTGCCAGCAGTTTAGAGGACAGGGGGGTAGACACCATATATTTT
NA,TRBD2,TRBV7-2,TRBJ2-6,CASSLKGGRVPGANVLTF,TGTGCCAGCAGCTTAAAGGGCGGGAGAGTTCCTGGGGCCAACGTCCTGACTTTC
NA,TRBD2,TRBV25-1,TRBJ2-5,CAASGRAGETQYF,TGTGCCGCTAGCGGGAGGGCCGGCGAGACCCAGTACTTC
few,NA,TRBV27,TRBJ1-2,CASSPLTGGNYGYTF,TGTGCCAGCAGTCCCCTTACGGGTGGGAACTATGGCTACACCTTC
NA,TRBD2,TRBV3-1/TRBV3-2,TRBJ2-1,CASSQEPSGYNEQFF,TGTGCCAGCAGCCAAGAGCCTAGCGGGTACAATGAGCAGTTCTTC
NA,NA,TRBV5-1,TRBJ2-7,CASSSGTSSYEQYF,TGCGCCAGCTCTTCCGGGACATCCTCCTACGAGCAGTACTTC
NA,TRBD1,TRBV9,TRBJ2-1,CASSATGGSYNEQFF,TGTGCCAGCAGCGCTACAGGGGGCTCCTACAATGAGCAGTTCTTC
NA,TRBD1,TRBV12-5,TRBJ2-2,CASGLVLGQASTGELFF,TGTGCTAGTGGTTTGGTATTAGGACAGGCGAGTACCGGGGAGCTGTTTTTT
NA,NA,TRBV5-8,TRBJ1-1,CAPHSVNTEAFF,TGTGCGCCTCACTCGGTGAACACTGAAGCTTTCTTT
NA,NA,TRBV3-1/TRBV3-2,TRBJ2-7,CASSQDAGGLAFEQYF,TGTGCCAGCAGCCAAGATGCAGGCGGGCTAGCCTTCGAGCAGTACTTC
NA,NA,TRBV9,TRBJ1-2,CASAGEGGGYTF,TGTGCCAGTGCAGGGGAGGGTGGCGGCTACACCTTC
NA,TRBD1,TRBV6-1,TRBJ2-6,CASSDPTGGAPGANVLTF,TGTGCCAGCAGTGACCCTACAGGGGGCGCCCCTGGGGCCAACGTCCTGACTTTC
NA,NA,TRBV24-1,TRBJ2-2,CATSDPAGLLDTGELFF,TGTGCCACCAGTGACCCTGCTGGACTGTTAGACACCGGGGAGCTGTTTTTT
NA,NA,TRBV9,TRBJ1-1,CASPGRGNTEAFF,TGTGCCAGCCCCGGGAGGGGGAACACTGAAGCTTTCTTT
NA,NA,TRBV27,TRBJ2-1,CASSLGQVPNNEQFF,TGTGCCAGCAGTTTAGGGCAGGTGCCCAACAATGAGCAGTTCTTC
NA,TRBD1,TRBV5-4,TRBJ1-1,CASSLPTTGGNTEAFF,TGTGCCAGCAGCTTACCCACGACAGGGGGGAACACTGAAGCTTTCTTT
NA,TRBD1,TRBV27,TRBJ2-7,CASSLSGQGWYEQYF,TGTGCCAGCAGTTTATCGGGACAGGGATGGTACGAGCAGTACTTC
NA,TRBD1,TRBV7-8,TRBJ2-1,CASSPAGTGQDEQFF,TGTGCCAGCAGCCCAGCGGGGACAGGGCAGGATGAGCAGTTCTTC
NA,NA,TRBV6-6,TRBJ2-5,CASSWAVEETQYF,TGTGCCAGCAGTTGGGCCGTGGAAGAGACCCAGTACTTC
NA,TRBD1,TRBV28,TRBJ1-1,CASSSQGRRNTEAFF,TGTGCCAGCAGTTCACAGGGGCGCCGGAACACTGAAGCTTTCTTT
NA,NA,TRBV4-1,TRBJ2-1,CASGNLGGRANSYNEQFF,TGCGCCAGTGGGAACCTGGGGGGACGGGCCAACTCCTACAATGAGCAGTTCTTC
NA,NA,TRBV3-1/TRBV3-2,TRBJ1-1,CASSHMGGTEAFF,TGTGCCAGCAGCCATATGGGGGGGACCGAAGCTTTCTTT
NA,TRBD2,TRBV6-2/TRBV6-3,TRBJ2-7,CASSYSMAVSGRAFEQYF,TGTGCCAGCAGTTACTCTATGGCAGTTAGCGGGAGGGCCTTCGAGCAGTACTTC
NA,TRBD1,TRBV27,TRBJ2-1,CASSFVSYRGVVNEQFF,TGTGCCAGCAGTTTTGTATCCTACAGGGGGGTCGTGAATGAGCAGTTCTTC
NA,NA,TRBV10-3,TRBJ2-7,CAISDQDYEQYF,TGTGCCATCAGTGACCAGGATTACGAGCAGTACTTC
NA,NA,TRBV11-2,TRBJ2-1,CASSLDELVAQFF,TGTGCCAGCAGCTTAGATGAACTAGTCGCGCAGTTCTTC
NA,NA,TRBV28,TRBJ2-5,CASSFQAQETQYF,TGTGCCAGCAGTTTCCAAGCGCAAGAGACCCAGTACTTC
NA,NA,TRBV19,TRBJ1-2,CASSNWEGDGYTF,TGTGCCAGTAGCAATTGGGAGGGTGATGGCTACACCTTC
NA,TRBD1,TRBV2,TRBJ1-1,CASGKDRGQEAFF,TGTGCCAGCGGAAAGGACAGGGGGCAAGAAGCTTTCTTT
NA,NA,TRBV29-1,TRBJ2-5,CSVHGGGETQYF,TGCAGCGTTCATGGAGGTGGGGAGACCCAGTACTTC
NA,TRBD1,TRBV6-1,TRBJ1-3,CASSGGGTGFGNTIYF,TGTGCCAGCAGTGGGGGTGGGACAGGGTTTGGAAACACCATATATTTT
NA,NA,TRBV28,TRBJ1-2,CASSLRRAYGYTF,TGTGCCAGCAGTTTGCGGAGGGCCTATGGCTACACCTTC